Described below is a single TCR beta chain sequence and its context. The target antigen is unknown. It was CD45RO-negative cells, positively selected for CCR7, that made up naive CD8 cells, with terminally differentiated effector memory CD45RA+ cells excluded. Assay used: immunoSEQ multiplex PCR; TCRdb lists only in-frame clones, some missing. Of about 650,000 clones in the sample, roughly 96% were seen once. The sample belongs to a study of shared clonotypes between healthy human individuals. Findings and caveats of the study: Generation probabilities of non-shared clonotypes were lower (relative to those shared by all four donors).

CDR1 is SQVTM and CDR2 is ANQGSEA in the germline V gene. The length of the CDR3 is 14 residues. V shed 2 bases and J 5 bases; nucleotides not matched to a gene: 6. The receptor comes from a woman in her twenties or thirties in good health. The J gene is TRBJ2-3, the V gene TRBV29-1; 8 bases line up with TRBD2. Sequenced: naive CD8+ T cells sorted from blood. Written as DNA, the CDR3 is TGCAGCGTTGAATTCGTAACTAGCGGAGATACGCAGTATTTT. It is translated as CSVEFVTSGDTQYF.